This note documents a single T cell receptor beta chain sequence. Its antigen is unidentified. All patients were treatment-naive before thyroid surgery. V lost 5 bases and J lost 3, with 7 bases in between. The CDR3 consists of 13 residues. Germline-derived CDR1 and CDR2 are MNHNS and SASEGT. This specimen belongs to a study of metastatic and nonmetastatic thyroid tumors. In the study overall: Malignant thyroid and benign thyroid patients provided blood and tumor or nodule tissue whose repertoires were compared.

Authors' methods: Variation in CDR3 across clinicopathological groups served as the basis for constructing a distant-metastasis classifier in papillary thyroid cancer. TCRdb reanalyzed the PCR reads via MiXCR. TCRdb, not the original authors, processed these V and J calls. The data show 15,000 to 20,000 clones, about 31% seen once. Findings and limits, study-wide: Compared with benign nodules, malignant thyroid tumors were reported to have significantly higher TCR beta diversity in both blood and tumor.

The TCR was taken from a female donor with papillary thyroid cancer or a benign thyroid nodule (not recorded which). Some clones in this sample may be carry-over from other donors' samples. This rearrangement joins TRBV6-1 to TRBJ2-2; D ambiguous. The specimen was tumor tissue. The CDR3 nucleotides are TGTGCCAGCAGTCGATCATACACCGGGGAGCTGTTTTTT. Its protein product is CASSRSYTGELFF.